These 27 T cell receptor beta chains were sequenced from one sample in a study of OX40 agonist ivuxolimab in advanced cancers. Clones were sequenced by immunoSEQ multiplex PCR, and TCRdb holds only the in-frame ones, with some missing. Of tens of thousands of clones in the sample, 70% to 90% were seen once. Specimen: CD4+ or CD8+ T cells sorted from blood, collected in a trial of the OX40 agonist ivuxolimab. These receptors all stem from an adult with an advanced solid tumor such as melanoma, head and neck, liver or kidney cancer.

The CDR3 protein is CASSWDREANEQFF. The CDR3 region has the DNA TGCGCCAGCAGCTGGGACAGGGAGGCAAATGAGCAGTTCTTC. The genes are TRBV5-1 and TRBJ2-1; TRBD1 agrees at 9 bases. J gave up 7 bases and V 3 bases, and 5 bases lay outside the gene matches. The CDR3 totals 14 residues. The germline V gene encodes CDR1 SGHRS and CDR2 YFSETQ.

As DNA, the CDR3 is TGCGCCAGCAGCGCAGGGACGAACACTGAAGCTTTCTTT. Translated, it gives CASSAGTNTEAFF. The V call is TRBV5-1, the J call TRBJ1-1, with a tentative D call TRBD1 (5 bases). The CDR3 runs to 13 residues. Trimming took 4 bases from V and 1 from J, leaving 8 bases between them. The germline V gene has CDR1 SGHRS and CDR2 YFSETQ.

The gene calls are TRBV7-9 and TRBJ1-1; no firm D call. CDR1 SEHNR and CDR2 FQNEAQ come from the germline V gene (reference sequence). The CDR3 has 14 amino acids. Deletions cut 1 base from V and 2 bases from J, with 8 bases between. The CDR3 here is CASSLEPPNTEAFF. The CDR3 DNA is TGTGCCAGCAGCTTAGAACCCCCTAACACTGAAGCTTTCTTT.

The CDR3 DNA sequence: TGTGCCAGCAGTTTATACAGGGTGAGCAATCAGCCCCAGCATTTT. Protein sequence: CASSLYRVSNQPQHF. The rearrangement joins TRBV28 to TRBJ1-5, with a possible D match to TRBD1 (6 bases). CDR3 length equals 15 residues. The V end was cut by 1 base, the J end by 1 base, with 8 bases between. CDR1 and CDR2 from the germline V gene are MDHEN and SYDVKM.

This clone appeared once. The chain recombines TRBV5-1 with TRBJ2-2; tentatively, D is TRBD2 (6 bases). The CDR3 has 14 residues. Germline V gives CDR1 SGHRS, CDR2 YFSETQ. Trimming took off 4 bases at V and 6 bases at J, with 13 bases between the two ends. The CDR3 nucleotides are TGCGCCAGCAGCCCGACCGCGGGGCCCGGGGAGCTGTTTTTT. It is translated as CASSPTAGPGELFF.

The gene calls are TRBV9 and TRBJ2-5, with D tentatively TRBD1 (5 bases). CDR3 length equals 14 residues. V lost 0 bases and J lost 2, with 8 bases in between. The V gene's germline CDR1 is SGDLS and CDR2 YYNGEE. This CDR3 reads CASSVEGAQETQYF. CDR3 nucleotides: TGTGCCAGCAGCGTAGAAGGGGCTCAAGAGACCCAGTACTTC.

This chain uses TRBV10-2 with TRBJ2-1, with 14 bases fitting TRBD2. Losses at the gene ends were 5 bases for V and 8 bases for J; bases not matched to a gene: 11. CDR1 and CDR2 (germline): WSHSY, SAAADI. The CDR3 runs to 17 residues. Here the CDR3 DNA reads TGCGCCAGCAGTCCCAGACTAGCGGGAGGGGGTATGGATGAGCAGTTCTTC. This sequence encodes CASSPRLAGGGMDEQFF.

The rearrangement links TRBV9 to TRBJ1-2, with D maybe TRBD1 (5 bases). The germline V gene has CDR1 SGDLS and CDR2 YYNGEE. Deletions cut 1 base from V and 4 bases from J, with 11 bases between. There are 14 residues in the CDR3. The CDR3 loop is CASSVWEQGYGYTF. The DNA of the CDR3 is TGTGCCAGCAGCGTATGGGAGCAGGGCTATGGCTACACCTTC.

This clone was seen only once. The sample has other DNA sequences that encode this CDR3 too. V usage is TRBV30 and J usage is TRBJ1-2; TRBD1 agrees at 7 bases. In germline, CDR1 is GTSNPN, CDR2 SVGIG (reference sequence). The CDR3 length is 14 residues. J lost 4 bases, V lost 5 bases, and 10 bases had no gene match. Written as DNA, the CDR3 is TGTGCCTGGCGGGACAGAGAAACTTCCTATGGCTACACCTTC. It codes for CAWRDRETSYGYTF.

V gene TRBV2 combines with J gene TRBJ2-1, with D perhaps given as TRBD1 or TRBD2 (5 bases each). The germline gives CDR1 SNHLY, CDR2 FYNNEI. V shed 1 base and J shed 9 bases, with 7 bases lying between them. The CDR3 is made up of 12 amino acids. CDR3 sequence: CASSEGGSEQFF. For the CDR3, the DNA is TGTGCCAGCAGTGAAGGGGGGTCTGAGCAGTTCTTC.

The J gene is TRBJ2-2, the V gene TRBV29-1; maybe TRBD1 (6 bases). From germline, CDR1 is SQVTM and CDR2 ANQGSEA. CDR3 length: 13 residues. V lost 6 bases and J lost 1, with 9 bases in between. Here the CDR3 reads CSVRTENTGELFF. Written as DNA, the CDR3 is TGCAGCGTCAGGACAGAGAACACCGGGGAGCTGTTTTTT.

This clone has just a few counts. DNA of the CDR3: TGTGCCAGCAGCAAAAAACAGGAAACGTCCTACGAGCAGTACTTC. Translating gives CASSKKQETSYEQYF. The rearrangement joins TRBV21-1 to TRBJ2-7; whether TRBD1, the table's D call, matches the DNA was not checked. TRBV21-1 is an annotated pseudogene. The CDR3 contains 15 residues.

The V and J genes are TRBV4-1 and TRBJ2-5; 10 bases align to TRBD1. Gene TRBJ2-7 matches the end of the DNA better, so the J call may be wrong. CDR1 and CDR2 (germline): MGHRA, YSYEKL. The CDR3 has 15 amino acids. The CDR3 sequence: CASSGGTGASYEQYF. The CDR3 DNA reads TGCGCCAGCAGCGGCGGGACAGGGGCATCCTACGAGCAGTACTTC.

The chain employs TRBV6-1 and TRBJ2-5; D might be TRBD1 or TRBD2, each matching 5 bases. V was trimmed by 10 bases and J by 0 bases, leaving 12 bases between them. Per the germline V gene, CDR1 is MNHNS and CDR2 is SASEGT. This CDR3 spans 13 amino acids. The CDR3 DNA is TGTGCCATTACCTCGGGACACCAAGAGACCCAGTACTTC. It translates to CAITSGHQETQYF.

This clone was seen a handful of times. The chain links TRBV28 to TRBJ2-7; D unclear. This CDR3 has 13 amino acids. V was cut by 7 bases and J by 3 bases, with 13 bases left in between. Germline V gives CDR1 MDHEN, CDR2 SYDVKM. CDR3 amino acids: CASKLPGFYEQYF. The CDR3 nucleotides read TGTGCCAGCAAACTTCCGGGTTTCTACGAGCAGTACTTC. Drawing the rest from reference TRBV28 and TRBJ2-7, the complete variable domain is DVKVTQSSRYLVKRTGEKVFLECVQDMDHENMFWYRQDPGLGLRLIYFSYDVKMKEKGDIPEGYSVSREKKERFSLILESASTNQTSMYLCASKLPGFYEQYFGPGTRLTVT.

The CDR3 bases are TGTGCCAGCAGCCGCCGGGACAGGGATGAGCAGTTCTTC. Its protein is CASSRRDRDEQFF. The chain combines TRBV28 with TRBJ2-1; 9 bases line up with TRBD1. Per germline, CDR1 MDHEN and CDR2 SYDVKM. The junction had 5 bases not matched to a gene; V was cut back by 6 bases and J by 8 bases. This CDR3 has 13 amino acids.

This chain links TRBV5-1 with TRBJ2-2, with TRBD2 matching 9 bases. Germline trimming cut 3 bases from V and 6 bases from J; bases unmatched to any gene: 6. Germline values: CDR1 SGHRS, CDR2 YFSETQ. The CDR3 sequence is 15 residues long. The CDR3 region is CASSYLAGVSGELFF. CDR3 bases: TGCGCCAGCAGCTACTTAGCGGGAGTGTCCGGGGAGCTGTTTTTT.

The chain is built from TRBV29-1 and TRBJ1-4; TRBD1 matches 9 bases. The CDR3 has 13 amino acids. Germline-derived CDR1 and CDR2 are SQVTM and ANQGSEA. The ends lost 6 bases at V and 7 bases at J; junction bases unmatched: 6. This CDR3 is CSVAGTGREKLFF. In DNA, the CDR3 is TGCAGCGTGGCCGGGACAGGGCGTGAAAAACTGTTTTTT.

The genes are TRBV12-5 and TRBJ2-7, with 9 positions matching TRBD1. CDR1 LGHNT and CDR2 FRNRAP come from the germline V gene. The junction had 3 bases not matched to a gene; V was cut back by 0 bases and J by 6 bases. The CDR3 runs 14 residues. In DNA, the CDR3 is TGTGCTAGTGGTTTGGTAACACAGGGGGCCGAGCAGTACTTC. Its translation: CASGLVTQGAEQYF.

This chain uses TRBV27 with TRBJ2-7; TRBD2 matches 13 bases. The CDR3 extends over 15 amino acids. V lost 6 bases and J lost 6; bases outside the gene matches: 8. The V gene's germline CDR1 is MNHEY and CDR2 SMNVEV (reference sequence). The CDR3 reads CASSGPGLAGAEQYF. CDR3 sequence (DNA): TGTGCCAGCAGCGGACCAGGACTAGCGGGAGCCGAGCAGTACTTC.

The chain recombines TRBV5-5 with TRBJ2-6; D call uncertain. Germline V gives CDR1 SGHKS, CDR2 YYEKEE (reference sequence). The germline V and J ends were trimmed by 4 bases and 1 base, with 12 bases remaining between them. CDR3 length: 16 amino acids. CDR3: CASSPYTSSGANVLTF. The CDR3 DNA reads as TGTGCCAGCAGCCCATACACAAGTTCTGGGGCCAACGTCCTGACTTTC.

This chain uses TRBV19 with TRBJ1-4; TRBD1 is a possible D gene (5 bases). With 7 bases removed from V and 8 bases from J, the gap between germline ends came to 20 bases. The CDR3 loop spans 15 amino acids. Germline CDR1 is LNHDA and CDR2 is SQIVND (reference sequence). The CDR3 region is CASTRPRGGYEKLFF. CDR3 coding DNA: TGTGCCAGTACCCGGCCGCGGGGGGGTTACGAAAAACTGTTTTTT. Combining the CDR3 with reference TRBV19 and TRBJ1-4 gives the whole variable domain DGGITQSPKYLFRKEGQNVTLSCEQNLNHDAMYWYRQDPGQGLRLIYYSQIVNDFQKGDIAEGYSVSREKKESFPLTVTSAQKNPTAFYLCASTRPRGGYEKLFFGSGTQLSVL.

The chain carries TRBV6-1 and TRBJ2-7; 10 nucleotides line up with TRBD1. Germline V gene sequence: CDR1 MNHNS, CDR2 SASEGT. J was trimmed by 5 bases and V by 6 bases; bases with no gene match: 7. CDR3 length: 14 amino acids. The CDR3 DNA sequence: TGTGCCAGCAGACCTACGACAGGGGGCCACGAGCAGTACTTC. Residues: CASRPTTGGHEQYF.

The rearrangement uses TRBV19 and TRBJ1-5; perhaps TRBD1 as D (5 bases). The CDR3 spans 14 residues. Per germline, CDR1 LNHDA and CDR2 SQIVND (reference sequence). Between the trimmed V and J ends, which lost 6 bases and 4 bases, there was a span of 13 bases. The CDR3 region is CASRHRRVNQPQHF. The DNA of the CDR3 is TGTGCCAGTAGGCACCGCAGGGTTAATCAGCCCCAGCATTTT.

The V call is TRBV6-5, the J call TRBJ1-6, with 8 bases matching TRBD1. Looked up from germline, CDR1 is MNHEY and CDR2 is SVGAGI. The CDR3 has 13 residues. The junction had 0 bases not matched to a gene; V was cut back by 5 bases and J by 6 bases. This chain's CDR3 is CASSGQGNSPLHF. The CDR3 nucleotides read TGTGCCAGCAGTGGACAGGGTAATTCACCCCTCCACTTT.

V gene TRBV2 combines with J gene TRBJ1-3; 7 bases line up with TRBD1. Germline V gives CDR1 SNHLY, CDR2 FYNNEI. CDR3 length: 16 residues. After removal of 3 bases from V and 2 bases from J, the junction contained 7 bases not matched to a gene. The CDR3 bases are TGTGCCAGCAGTGACAACACAGGGGAGACTGGAAACACCATATATTTT. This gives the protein CASSDNTGETGNTIYF.

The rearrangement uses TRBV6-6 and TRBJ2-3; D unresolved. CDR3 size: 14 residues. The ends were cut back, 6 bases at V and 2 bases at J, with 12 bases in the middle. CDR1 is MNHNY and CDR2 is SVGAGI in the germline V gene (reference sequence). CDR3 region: CASSSDRDTDTQYF. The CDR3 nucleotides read TGTGCCAGCAGCTCTGACCGAGACACAGATACGCAGTATTTT.